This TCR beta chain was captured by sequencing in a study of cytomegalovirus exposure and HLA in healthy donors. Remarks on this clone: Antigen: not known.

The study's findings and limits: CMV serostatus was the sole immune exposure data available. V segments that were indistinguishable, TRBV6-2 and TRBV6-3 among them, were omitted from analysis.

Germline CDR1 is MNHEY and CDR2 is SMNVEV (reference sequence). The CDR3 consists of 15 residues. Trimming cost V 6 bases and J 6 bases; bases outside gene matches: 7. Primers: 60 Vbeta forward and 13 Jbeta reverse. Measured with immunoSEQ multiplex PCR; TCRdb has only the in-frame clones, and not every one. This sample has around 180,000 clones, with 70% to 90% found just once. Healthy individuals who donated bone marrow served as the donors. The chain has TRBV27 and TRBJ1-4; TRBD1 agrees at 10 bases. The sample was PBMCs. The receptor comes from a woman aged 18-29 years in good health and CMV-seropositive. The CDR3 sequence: CASRNTGTGDEKLFF. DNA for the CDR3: TGTGCCAGCAGAAATACCGGGACAGGGGATGAAAAACTGTTTTTT. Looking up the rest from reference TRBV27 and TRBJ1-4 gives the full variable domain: EAQVTQNPRYLITVTGKKLTVTCSQNMNHEYMSWYRQDPGLGLRQIYYSMNVEVTDKGDVPEGYKVSRKEKRNFPLILESPSPNQTSLYFCASRNTGTGDEKLFFGSGTQLSVL.